The T cell receptor beta chain described here comes from a study of blood T cell repertoires in COVID-19. The V and J ends lost 3 bases and 9 bases, in that order; junction bases with no gene match: 8. The germline V gene has CDR1 SGHRS and CDR2 YFSETQ. This CDR3 comprises 15 residues. Data came from immunoSEQ multiplex PCR; TCRdb stores just in-frame clones and leaves some out. The data contain about 280,000 clones, approximately 85% of them singletons. This sequence was found in a man aged 45 to 65 with active or convalescent COVID-19. Sequenced sample: peripheral blood. The rearrangement uses TRBV5-1 and TRBJ1-6, with 8 bases aligning to TRBD1. The CDR3 loop is CASSSWQGAGSPLHF. In nucleotides, the CDR3 is TGCGCCAGCAGCTCGTGGCAGGGGGCGGGTTCACCCCTCCACTTT.